This T cell receptor beta chain emerged from a study of T-cell memory formation after mild COVID-19. Study information: Largely donor-specific sequence clusters came from a couple of donors.

Worth noting for this clonotype: The antigen remains undetermined.

Barcoded TCR alpha and TCR beta cDNA libraries with UMIs came from 5'RACE using constant-segment primers. Using its own MiXCR run on the 5' RACE reads, TCRdb lists one record per CDR3 protein. The sample carries 50,000 or so distinct CDR3 sequences, roughly a quarter recorded once. The study, taken as a whole, reports: Proof of SARS-CoV-2 specificity was absent for the second-wave clones that crested on day 37. Cross-reactive memory apparently joined, as some responding clones appeared in pre-infection memory.

The CDR3 covers 18 residues. The sequencing input was PBMCs or a T cell subset sorted from them (not recorded which). The clonotype originates from a man between 18 and 29 years old who had mild COVID-19 (a few samples of this study predate the infection). Cell type and time point are not known. This chain joins TRBV21-1 and TRBJ1-6; the D call of TRBD1 is as the table states it, not checked on the DNA. TRBV21-1 is recorded as a pseudogene. CDR3 nucleotides: TGTGCCAGCAGCAACCGGGACGGAGGTTACGATGGCTGCTCACCCCTCCACTTT. This codes for CASSNRDGGYDGCSPLHF.